The T cell receptor (beta chain) described here comes from a study of shared clonotypes between healthy human individuals. About the study: Aged between 18 and 49, the donors were a couple of women and three men. General study results and limits: Shared clonotypes across all four donors exceeded non-shared ones in generation probability.

This CDR3 is built from 16 residues. Germline CDR1 reads MGHRA; CDR2 reads YSYEKL. The V and J ends lost 4 bases and 4 bases, in that order; junction bases with no gene match: 9. Authors' methods: Junction-only sequences without quality scores came from ImmunoSEQ, so filtering differed. Only in-frame clones appear in the TCRdb table, and some are missing; sequencing was by immunoSEQ multiplex PCR. V, J and clone size are those of that table, while D and trimming were read from the DNA. The table has hundreds of thousands of clones, approximately 79% seen once. Comment on this clone: What it binds is not known.

The sequence came from a woman aged 30 to 39 in good health. The chain is built from TRBV4-1 and TRBJ2-1, with 8 bases fitting TRBD2. Sequenced input: memory CD4+ T cells sorted from blood. The subset denotes: CD45RA-negative fraction. The CDR3 DNA sequence: TGCGCCAGCAGCCGAGAAAGCGGGAGACAGTACAATGAGCAGTTCTTC. Translation: CASSRESGRQYNEQFF.